The present TCR beta chain was sequenced within a study of spatial heterogeneity in lung cancer. Study information: The study sequenced follow-up PBMC samples when they were available, at a median of around 2 years after resection. Across the raw uncorrected reads, a unique TCR and UMI combination was observed, on average, more than ten times. Detected beta-chain sequences consistently exceeded alpha-chain sequences.

Per the germline V gene, CDR1 is SEHNR and CDR2 is FQNEAQ (reference sequence). Germline trimming cut 2 bases from V and 7 bases from J; bases unmatched to any gene: 12. The CDR3 runs 16 residues. On each TCR cDNA molecule, a unique molecular identifier was present. TCRdb re-analysed the 5' RACE reads in MiXCR, keeping a single row per CDR3 protein. The data hold around 110,000 distinct CDR3 sequences, with 9% to 15% observed a single time. Documented time point: blood at routine non-recurrence follow-up after resection. Frozen PBMC, nontumor lung or tumor provided whole RNA, which was sequenced unsorted.

Source: PBMCs, taken at follow-up. The sequence was collected from a male donor with early-stage non-small cell lung cancer. The rearrangement joins TRBV7-9 to TRBJ1-2, with 8 bases matching TRBD1. For the CDR3, the DNA is TGTGCCAGCAGCTTACATATTACAGGGGGTGCCTCTGGCTACACCTTC. Protein: CASSLHITGGASGYTF.